This T cell receptor beta chain was documented in a study of T-cell memory formation after mild COVID-19 (dated by TCRdb to the early 2020s). About the investigation overall: Most TCR sequence clusters were specific to one of the two donors. In a couple of donors, T-cell clones that expanded and contracted after mild COVID-19 were followed by sequencing TCRalpha and TCRbeta repertoires longitudinally. The cohort comprised two young, previously healthy adult volunteers, one female and one male.

Study-wide findings and limitations: Whether the second-wave clones peaking on day 37 were SARS-CoV-2 specific was not confirmed. Some responding clones were detected in pre-infection memory, suggesting pre-existing cross-reactive memory T cells joined the SARS-CoV-2 response. Balanced CD4/CD8 phenotypes were observed for clones contracting from day 15 to 85, whereas a bias towards CD4+ was observed for a second wave of clones expanding from day 15 to 37. Contracting CD4+ clones were found mainly in CM and EM memory subsets, while CD8+ clones were enriched in EMRA. Only two mild cases were covered in the study, and larger cohorts including severe cases with pre-infection samples were considered necessary.

In regard to this clonotype: The antigen it binds to is not known. No quality values exist for individual bases; no much larger clone is one base distant.

PBMCs were isolated by Ficoll-Paque density gradient centrifugation. As encoded in the germline V gene (reference sequence), CDR1 is SEHNR while CDR2 is FQNEAQ. The CDR3, from cysteine to phenylalanine, totals 13 residues. The sequence is cut down to CDR3 DNA, 39 bases in frame from base 1. At the junction V is shortened by 5 bases and J by 6 bases; bases outside the gene matches: 4. Sequencing relied on an Illumina NovaSeq 6000. cDNA libraries for TCRalpha and TCRbeta were prepared by 5'RACE using constant-segment primers, with sample barcodes and unique molecular identifiers added. Trizol reagent was used to extract RNA from every sample. Amplification of the libraries took two PCR steps, and the second step added a second sample barcode plus Illumina TruSeq adapters. The libraries were sequenced on an Illumina NovaSeq using 2 x 150 bp paired-end reads. Regarding the original processing steps: With migec v1.2.7, reads were demultiplexed and then collapsed into UMI-guided consensus sequences. Using mixcr v2.1.11, UMI consensuses were aligned to TRA and TRB V and J templates and then assembled into clonotypes. A clonotype was counted as expanded or contracted only when both edgeR and NoisET called the clonotype significant, with the noise models trained on biological replicates. edgeR calls used a false discovery rate-adjusted p below 0.01 and a log2 fold-change threshold of 1. As an exploratory analysis of dynamics, PCA with hierarchical clustering was applied to max-normalized trajectories of the 1000 most abundant clonotypes. Each responding clone was given a CD4 or CD8 phenotype based on the CD4+ and CD8+ repertoires, which had been sequenced separately. In TCRdb, the public reads were trimmed at Q25 with fastp and aligned with MiXCR, with productive beta chains retained. Duplicate CDR3 protein sequences are folded into a single record with the most common DNA and genes. In this record, the V and J calls reflect TCRdb's handling and not the investigators' own analysis. Recorded for this sample are roughly 510,000 distinct CDR3 sequences; 17% of them occurred a single time. 8.1% of the sample rests with the top ten.

The sequence was obtained from an adult woman who had mild COVID-19 (a few samples of this study predate the infection). The sample titles of this study are shuffled in the database, so cell type and time point are left out; the donor was told from shared clones. The sequence is built from TRBV7-9 and TRBJ1-2, with 9 middle bases fitting TRBD1. Sequencing was performed on PBMCs or a T cell subset sorted from them (not recorded which). In nucleotide form, the sequence is TGTGCCAGCAGCGCCCGACAGGGGGATGGCTACACCTTC. This sequence encodes CASSARQGDGYTF.